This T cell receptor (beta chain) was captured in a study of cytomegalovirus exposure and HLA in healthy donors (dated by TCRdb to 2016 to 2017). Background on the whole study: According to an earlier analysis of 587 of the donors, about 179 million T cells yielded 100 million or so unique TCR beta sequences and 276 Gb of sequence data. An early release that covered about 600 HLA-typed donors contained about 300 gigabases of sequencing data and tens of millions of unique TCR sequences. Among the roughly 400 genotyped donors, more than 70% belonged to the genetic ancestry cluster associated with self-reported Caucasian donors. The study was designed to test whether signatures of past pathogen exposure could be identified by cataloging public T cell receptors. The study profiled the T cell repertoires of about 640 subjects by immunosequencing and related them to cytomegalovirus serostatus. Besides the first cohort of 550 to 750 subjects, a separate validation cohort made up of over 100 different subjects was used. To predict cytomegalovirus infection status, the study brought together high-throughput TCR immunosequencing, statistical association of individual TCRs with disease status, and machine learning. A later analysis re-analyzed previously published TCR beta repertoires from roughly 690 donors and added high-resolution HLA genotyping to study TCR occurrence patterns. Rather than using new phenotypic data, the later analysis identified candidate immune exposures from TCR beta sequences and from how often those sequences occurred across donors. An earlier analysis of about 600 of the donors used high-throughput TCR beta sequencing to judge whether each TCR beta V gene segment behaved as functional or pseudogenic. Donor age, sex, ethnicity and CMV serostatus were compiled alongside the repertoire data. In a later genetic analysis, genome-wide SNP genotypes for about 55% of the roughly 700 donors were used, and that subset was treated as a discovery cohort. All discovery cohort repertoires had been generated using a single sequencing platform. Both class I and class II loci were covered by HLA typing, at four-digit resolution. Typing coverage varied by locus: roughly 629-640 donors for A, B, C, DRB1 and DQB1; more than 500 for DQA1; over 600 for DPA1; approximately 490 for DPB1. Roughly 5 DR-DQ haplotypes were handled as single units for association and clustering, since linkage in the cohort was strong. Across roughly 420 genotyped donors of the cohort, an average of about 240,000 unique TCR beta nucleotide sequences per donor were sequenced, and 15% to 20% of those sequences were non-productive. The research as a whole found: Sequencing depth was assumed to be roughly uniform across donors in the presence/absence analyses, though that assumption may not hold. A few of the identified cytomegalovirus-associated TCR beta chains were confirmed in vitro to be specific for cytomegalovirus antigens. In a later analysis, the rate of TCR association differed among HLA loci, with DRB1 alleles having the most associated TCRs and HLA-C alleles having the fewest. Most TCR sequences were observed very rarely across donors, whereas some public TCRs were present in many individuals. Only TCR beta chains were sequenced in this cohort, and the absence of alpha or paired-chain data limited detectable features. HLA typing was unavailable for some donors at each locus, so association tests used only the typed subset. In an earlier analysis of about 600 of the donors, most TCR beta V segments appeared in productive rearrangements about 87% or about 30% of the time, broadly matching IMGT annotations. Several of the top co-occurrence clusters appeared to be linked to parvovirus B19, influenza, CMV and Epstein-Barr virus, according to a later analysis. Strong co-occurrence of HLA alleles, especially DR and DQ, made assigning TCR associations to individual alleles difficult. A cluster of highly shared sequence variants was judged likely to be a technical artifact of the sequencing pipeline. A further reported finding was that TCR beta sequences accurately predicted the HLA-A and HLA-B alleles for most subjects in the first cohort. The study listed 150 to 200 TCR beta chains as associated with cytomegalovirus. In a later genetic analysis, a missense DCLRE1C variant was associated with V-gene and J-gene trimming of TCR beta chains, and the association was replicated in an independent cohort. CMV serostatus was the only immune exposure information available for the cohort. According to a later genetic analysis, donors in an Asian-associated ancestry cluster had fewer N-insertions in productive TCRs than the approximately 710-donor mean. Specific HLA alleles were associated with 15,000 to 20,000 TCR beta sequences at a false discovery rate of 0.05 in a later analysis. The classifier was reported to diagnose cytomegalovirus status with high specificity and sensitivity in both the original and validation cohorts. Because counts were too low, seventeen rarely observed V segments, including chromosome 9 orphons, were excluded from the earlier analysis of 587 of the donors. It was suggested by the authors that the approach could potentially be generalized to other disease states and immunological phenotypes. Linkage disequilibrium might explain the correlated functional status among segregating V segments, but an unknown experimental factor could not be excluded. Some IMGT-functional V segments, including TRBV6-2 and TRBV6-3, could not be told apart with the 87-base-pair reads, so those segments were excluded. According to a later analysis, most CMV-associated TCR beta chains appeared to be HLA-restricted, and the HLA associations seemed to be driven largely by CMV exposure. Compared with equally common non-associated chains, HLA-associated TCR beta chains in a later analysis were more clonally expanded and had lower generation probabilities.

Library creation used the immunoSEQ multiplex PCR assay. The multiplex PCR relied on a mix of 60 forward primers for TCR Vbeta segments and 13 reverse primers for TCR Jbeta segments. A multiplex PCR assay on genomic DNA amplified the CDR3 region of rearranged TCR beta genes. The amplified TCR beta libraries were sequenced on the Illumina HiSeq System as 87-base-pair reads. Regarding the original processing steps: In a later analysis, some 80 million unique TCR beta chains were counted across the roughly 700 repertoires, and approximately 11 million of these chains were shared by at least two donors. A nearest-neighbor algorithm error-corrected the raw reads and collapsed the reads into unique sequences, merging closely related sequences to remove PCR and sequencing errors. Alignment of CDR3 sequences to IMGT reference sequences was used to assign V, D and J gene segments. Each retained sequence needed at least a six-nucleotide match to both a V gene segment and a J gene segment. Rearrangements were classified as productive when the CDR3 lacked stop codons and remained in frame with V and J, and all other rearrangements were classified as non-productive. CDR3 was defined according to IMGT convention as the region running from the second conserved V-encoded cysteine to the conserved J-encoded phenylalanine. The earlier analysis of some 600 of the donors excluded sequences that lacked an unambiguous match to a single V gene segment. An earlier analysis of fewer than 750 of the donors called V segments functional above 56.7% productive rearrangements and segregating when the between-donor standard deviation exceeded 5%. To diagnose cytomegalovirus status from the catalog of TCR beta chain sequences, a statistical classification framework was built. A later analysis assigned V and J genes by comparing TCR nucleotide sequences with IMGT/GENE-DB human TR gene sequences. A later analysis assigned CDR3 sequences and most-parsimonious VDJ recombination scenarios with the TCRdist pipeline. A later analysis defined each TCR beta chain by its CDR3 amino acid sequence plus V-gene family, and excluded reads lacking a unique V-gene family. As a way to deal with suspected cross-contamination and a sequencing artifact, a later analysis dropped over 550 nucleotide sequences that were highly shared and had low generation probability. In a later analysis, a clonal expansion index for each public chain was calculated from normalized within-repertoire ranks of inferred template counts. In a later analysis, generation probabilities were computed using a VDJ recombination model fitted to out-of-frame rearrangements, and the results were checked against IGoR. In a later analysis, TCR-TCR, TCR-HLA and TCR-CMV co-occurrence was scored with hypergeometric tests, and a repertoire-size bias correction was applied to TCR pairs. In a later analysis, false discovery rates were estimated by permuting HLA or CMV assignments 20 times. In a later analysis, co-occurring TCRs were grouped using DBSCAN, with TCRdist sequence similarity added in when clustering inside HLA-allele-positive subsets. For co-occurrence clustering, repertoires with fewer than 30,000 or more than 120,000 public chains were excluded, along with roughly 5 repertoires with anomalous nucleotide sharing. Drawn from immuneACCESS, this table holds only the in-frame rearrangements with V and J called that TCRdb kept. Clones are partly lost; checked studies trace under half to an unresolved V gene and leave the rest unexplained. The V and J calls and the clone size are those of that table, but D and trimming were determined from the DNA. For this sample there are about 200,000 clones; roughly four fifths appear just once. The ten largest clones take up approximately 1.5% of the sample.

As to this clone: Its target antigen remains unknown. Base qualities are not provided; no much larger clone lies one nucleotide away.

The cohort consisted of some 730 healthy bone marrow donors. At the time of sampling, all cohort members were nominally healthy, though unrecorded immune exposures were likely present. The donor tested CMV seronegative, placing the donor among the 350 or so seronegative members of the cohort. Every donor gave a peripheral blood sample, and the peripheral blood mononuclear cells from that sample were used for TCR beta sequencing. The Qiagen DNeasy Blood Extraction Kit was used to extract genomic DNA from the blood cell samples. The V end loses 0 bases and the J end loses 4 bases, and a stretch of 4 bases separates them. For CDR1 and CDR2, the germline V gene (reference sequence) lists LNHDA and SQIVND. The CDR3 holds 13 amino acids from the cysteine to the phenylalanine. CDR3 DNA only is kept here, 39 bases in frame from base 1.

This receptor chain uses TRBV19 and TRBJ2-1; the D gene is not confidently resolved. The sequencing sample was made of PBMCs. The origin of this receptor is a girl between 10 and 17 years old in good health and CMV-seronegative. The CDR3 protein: CASSIDRYNEQFF. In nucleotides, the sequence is TGTGCCAGTAGTATAGACAGGTACAATGAGCAGTTCTTC.